Described below is a single T cell receptor beta chain sequence and its context. The antigen remains unidentified. Germline-derived CDR1 and CDR2 are LGHNA and YSLEER. This CDR3 has 18 amino acids. With 1 base removed from V and 0 bases from J, the gap between germline ends came to 16 bases. A single record per CDR3 protein comes from TCRdb applying MiXCR to the 5' RACE reads. This sample has around 310,000 distinct CDR3 sequences, with around 4.5% found just once. The data were obtained in a study of T cells after yellow fever vaccination. On the study more broadly: Libraries from low-cell-number fractions were prepared with the SMART-Seq v4 Ultra Low Input RNA kit. General study results and limits: After the booster, approximately 95% of CD4 and roughly nine tenths of CD8 primary-response clones were re-detected. A weaker but faster secondary response was observed, peaking on day 5 versus 15.

This receptor was obtained from a man aged 18 to 35 who received the YFV17D yellow fever vaccine. This material consisted of PBMCs, taken 15 days after the yellow fever booster vaccination. The chain has TRBV4-3 and TRBJ2-1, with D possibly called TRBD1 or TRBD2 (5 bases each). CDR3 coding DNA: TGCGCCAGCAGCCAAGGAACCGGGACCACGAGCTCCTACAATGAGCAGTTCTTC. Encoded protein: CASSQGTGTTSSYNEQFF.